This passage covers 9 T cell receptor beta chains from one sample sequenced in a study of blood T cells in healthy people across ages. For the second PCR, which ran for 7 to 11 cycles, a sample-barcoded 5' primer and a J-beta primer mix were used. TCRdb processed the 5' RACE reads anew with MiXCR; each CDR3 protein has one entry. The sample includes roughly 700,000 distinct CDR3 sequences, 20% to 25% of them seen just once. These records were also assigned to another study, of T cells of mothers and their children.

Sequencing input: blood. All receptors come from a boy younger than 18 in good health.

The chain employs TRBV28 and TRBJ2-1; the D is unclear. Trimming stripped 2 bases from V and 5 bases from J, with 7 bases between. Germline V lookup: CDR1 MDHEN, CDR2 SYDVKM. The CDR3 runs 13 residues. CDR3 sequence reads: CASSLRSHNEQFF. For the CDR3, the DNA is TGTGCCAGCAGTTTAAGATCCCACAATGAGCAGTTCTTC.

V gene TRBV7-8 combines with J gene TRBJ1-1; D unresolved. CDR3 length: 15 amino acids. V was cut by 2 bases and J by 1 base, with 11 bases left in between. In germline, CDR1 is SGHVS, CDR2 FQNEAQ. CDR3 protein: CASSLRVSENTEAFF. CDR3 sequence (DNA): TGTGCCAGCAGCTTAAGAGTGTCTGAGAACACTGAAGCTTTCTTT.

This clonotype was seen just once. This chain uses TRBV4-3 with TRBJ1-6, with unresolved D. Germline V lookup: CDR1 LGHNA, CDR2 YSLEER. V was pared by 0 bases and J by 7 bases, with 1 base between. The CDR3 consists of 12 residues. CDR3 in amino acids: CASSQENSPLHF. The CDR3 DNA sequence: TGCGCCAGCAGCCAAGAAAATTCACCCCTCCACTTT.

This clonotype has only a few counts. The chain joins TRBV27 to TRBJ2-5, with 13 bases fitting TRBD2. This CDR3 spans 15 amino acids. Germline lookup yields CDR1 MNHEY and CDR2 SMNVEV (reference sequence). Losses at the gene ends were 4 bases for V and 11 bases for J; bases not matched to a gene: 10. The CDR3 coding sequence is TGTGCCAGCAGTTGGACTAGCGGGGGCCCCTTGGAGCAGTACTTC. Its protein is CASSWTSGGPLEQYF.

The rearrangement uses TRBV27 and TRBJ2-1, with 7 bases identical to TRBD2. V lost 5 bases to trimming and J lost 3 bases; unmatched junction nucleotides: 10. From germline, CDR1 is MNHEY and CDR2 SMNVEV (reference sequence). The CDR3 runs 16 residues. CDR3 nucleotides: TGTGCCAGCAGTGGGGGTGGGCGGGACTACTACAATGAGCAGTTCTTC. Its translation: CASSGGGRDYYNEQFF.

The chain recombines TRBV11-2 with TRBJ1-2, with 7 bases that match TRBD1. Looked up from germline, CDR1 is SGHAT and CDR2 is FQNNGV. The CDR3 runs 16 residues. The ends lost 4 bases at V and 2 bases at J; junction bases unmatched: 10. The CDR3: CASSSPRLTGNYGYTF. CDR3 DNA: TGTGCCAGCAGCTCACCTAGGTTGACAGGGAACTATGGCTACACCTTC.

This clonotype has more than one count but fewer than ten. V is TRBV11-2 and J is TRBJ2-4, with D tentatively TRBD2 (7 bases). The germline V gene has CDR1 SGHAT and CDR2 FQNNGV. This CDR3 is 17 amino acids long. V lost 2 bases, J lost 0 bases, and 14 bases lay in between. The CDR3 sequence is CASSLRGALLAKNIQYF. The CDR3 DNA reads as TGTGCCAGCAGCTTACGGGGGGCGCTTCTAGCCAAAAACATTCAGTACTTC.

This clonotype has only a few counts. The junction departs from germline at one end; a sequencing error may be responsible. The CDR3 nucleotides are TGTGCCAGCAGCTCACAGGGGGGAGTCAATGAGCAGCTCTTC. This codes for CASSSQGGVNEQLF. V is TRBV7-9 and J is TRBJ2-5, with TRBD1 matching 8 bases. Looked up from germline, CDR1 is SEHNR and CDR2 is FQNEAQ (reference sequence). The CDR3 contains 14 residues.

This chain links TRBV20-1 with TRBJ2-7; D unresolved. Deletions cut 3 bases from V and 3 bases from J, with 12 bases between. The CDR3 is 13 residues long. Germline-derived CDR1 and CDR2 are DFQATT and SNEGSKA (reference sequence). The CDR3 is CSARFPESYEQYF. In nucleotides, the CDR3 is TGCAGTGCTAGGTTCCCGGAGAGCTACGAGCAGTACTTC.